The clone carrying this T cell receptor (beta chain) was seen a handful of times. The antigen is not known. The record originates from a study of T cell responses to AZD1222 COVID-19 vaccine. The V gene end was trimmed by 6 bases and the J gene end by 6 bases; junction bases not matched to a gene: 10. Germline CDR1 is MNHEY and CDR2 is SVGAGI. The CDR3 is made up of 15 amino acids. Profiled with immunoSEQ multiplex PCR; TCRdb holds only in-frame clones, not every one. The table includes about 120,000 clones, 75% to 95% detected once. Study-wide points: Along spike, vaccine-associated CD4 TCRs were found throughout, with dominance at 160-218 and 743-854. The study identified only a handful of AZD1222 recipients as seropositive at baseline. Clonal diversity may have been underestimated in mostly white British donors. All repertoire sampling was performed exclusively after the peak T cell response.

This clonotype was sampled from an adult who received the MenACWY meningococcal vaccine as a control. The chain employs TRBV6-5 and TRBJ1-5; TRBD1 agrees at 8 bases. The sample here was peripheral blood, taken 28 days after the second dose of the MenACWY control vaccine. CDR3 amino acids: CASRPDQGAGQPQHF. DNA of the CDR3: TGTGCCAGCAGACCCGACCAGGGGGCTGGTCAGCCCCAGCATTTT.